Here is one TCR beta chain with its context. This sample stems from a study of blood T cell repertoires in COVID-19. Study processing details: Amplification with reference gene primers provided the estimates of nucleated cell counts. TCRdb keeps only in-frame clones here, not all; method: immunoSEQ multiplex PCR. Clone size and V and J calls were adopted from that table, with D and trimming inferred from the DNA. Of 350,000 to 400,000 clones listed, about 88% are singletons. Germline loops: CDR1 MNHEY, CDR2 SVGAGI. Trimming stripped 8 bases from V and 4 bases from J, with 14 bases between. CDR3 length: 13 amino acids.

The chain couples TRBV6-5 to TRBJ2-5; a possible D gene is TRBD2 (5 bases). Material: PBMCs or T cells enriched from blood (not recorded which). The TCR originated in a woman aged 18-30 years who had recovered from COVID-19. This chain's CDR3 is CASEPGGGETQYF. The CDR3 nucleotides are TGTGCCAGCGAGCCCGGAGGTGGAGAGACCCAGTACTTC.